The 9 T cell receptor beta chains reported below all come from one sample, sequenced in a study of blood T cells in healthy people across ages. Then a second PCR, running about 7 to 11 cycles, was carried out with a sample-barcoded 5' primer and a J-beta primer mix. TCRdb recomputed calls from the 5' RACE reads with MiXCR, one row per CDR3 protein. The repertoire consists of over 950,000 distinct CDR3 sequences, with just over 50% occurring once and the leading ten covering about 20%. Material: blood. Source of these receptors: an older woman in good health.

This clonotype was detected a few times. The CDR3 nucleotides read TGTGCCAGCAGTCGTAGCGGGAGGCCCTCCTACGAGCAGTACTTC. Protein sequence: CASSRSGRPSYEQYF. This rearrangement joins TRBV27 to TRBJ2-7; 10 bases align to TRBD2. This CDR3 has 15 residues. The germline V gene encodes CDR1 MNHEY and CDR2 SMNVEV (reference sequence). V shed 5 bases and J 0 bases; nucleotides not matched to a gene: 4.

The chain has TRBV20-1 and TRBJ2-3; 10 positions agree with TRBD2. This CDR3 is built from 20 residues. Germline V CDR1 and CDR2: DFQATT, SNEGSKA (reference sequence). Trimming removed 6 bases from V and 0 bases from J; junction bases left unmatched: 21. The CDR3 DNA follows: TGCAGTGCCAATTTCTTCCCGACAAAATTACTAGCGGGAAGCACAGATACGCAGTATTTT. This gives the protein CSANFFPTKLLAGSTDTQYF.

This clonotype was seen a handful of times. The chain uses TRBV4-1 and TRBJ1-2; a possible D gene is TRBD1 (6 bases). CDR1 is MGHRA, CDR2 YSYEKL, per germline. The CDR3 consists of 16 residues. Trimming took off 2 bases at V and 5 bases at J, with 18 bases between the two ends. CDR3 protein: CASSQPGRGHAYGYTF. CDR3 sequence (DNA): TGCGCCAGCAGCCAACCTGGGAGGGGACATGCGTATGGCTACACCTTC.

This clonotype was detected a few times. The V and J genes are TRBV5-4 and TRBJ2-7, with D perhaps TRBD2 (5 bases). V shed 5 bases and J shed 0 bases, with 12 bases lying between them. From germline, CDR1 is SGHNT and CDR2 YYREEE (reference sequence). This CDR3 contains 14 residues. CDR3 DNA: TGTGCCAGCAGTCGGACTGCGAGCTCCTACGAGCAGTACTTC. It codes for CASSRTASSYEQYF.

This clonotype was counted between two and nine times. V usage is TRBV5-1 and J usage is TRBJ2-1; D gene unclear. Trimming stripped 3 bases from V and 7 bases from J, with 11 bases between. The germline V gene encodes CDR1 SGHRS and CDR2 YFSETQ. The CDR3 sequence is 13 residues long. As DNA, the CDR3 is TGCGCCAGCAGCTCACCACAGCGAAATGAGCAGTTCTTC. It translates to CASSSPQRNEQFF.

This chain uses TRBV5-1 with TRBJ2-5, with D uncertain. The germline V gene has CDR1 SGHRS and CDR2 YFSETQ. V lost 2 bases, J lost 2 bases, and 10 bases lay in between. The CDR3 runs to 14 residues. The CDR3 DNA is TGCGCCAGCAGCTTACCCCACCTTCAAGAGACCCAGTACTTC. It codes for CASSLPHLQETQYF.

This clonotype has more than one count but fewer than ten. The chain carries TRBV20-1 and TRBJ2-7; D is possibly TRBD1 (6 bases). The CDR3 is 11 residues long. V was clipped by 6 bases and J by 6 bases, with 12 bases between them. Germline V lookup: CDR1 DFQATT, CDR2 SNEGSKA (reference sequence). This CDR3 reads CSAEIGGEQYF. CDR3 nucleotides: TGCAGTGCAGAAATAGGGGGCGAGCAGTACTTC.

The J gene is TRBJ2-1, the V gene TRBV2; D remains ambiguous. Per the germline V gene, CDR1 is SNHLY and CDR2 is FYNNEI. Trimming removed 0 bases at V and 5 bases at J, with 8 bases between. The CDR3 covers 14 residues. CDR3 sequence reads: CASSEASQHNEQFF. The CDR3 bases are TGTGCCAGCAGTGAAGCGTCGCAGCACAATGAGCAGTTCTTC. Full variable domain (rest looked up from reference TRBV2 and TRBJ2-1): EPEVTQTPSHQVTQMGQEVILRCVPISNHLYFYWYRQILGQKVEFLVSFYNNEISEKSEIFDDQFSVERPDGSNFTLKIRSTKLEDSAMYFCASSEASQHNEQFFGPGTRLTVL.

This chain uses TRBV12-3 or TRBV12-4 with TRBJ2-7; D assignment may be TRBD1 or TRBD2 (5 bases each). V gave up 5 bases and J gave up 11 bases, with 13 bases separating them. There are 11 residues in the CDR3. CDR3 nucleotides: TGTGCCAGCAGTGCCCGGGACGTGAAGTACTTC. Amino acids: CASSARDVKYF.